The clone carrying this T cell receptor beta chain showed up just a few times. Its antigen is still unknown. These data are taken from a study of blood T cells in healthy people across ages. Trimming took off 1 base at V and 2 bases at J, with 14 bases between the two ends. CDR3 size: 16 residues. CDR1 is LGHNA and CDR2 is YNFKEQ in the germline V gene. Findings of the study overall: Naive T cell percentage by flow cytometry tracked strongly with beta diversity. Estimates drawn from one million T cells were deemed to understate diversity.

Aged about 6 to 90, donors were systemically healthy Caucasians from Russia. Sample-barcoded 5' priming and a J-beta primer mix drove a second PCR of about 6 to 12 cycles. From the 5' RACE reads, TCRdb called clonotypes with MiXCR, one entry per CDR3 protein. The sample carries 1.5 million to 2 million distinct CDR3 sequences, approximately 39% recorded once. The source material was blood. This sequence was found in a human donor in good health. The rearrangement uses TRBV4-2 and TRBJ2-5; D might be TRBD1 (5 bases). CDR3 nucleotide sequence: TGTGCCAGCAGCCAAGTTGGGCAGGGAAGACAAGAGACCCAGTACTTC. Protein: CASSQVGQGRQETQYF.